One TCR beta chain is described in this entry. This sample is drawn from a study of blood T cell repertoires in COVID-19. At the level of the study: The cDNA or gDNA used as material had been derived from T cells, B-cell-depleted T cells, or PBMCs.

TCRdb's copy holds only in-frame clones and misses some; the assay was immunoSEQ multiplex PCR. Counted here are around 230,000 clones, about 85% occurring once; the ten biggest clones make up roughly 8%. CDR1 MGHRA and CDR2 YSYEKL come from the germline V gene. This CDR3 is built from 15 residues. V dropped 0 bases and J dropped 4 bases, with 11 bases sitting between them. This receptor was obtained from a woman older than 75 with acute or convalescent COVID-19. The specimen was peripheral blood. V gene TRBV4-1 combines with J gene TRBJ2-3; unclear D gene. In DNA, the CDR3 is TGCGCCAGCAGCCAAGAAGTGGCTAGATCAGATACGCAGTATTTT. Translated: CASSQEVARSDTQYF.